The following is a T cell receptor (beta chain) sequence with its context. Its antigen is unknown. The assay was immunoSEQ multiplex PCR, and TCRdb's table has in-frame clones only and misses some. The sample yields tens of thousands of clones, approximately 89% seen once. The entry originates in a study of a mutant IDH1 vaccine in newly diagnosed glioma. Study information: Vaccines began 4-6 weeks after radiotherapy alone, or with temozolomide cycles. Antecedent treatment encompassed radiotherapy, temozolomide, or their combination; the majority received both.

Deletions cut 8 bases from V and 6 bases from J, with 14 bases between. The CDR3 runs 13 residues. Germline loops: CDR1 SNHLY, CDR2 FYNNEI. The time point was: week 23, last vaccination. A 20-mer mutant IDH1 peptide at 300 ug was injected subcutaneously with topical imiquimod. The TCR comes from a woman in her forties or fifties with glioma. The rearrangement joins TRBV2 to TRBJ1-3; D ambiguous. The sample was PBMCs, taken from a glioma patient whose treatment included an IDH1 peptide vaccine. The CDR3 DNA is TGTGCCAGCTGGCGCTCTGGTGAAAACACCATATATTTT. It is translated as CASWRSGENTIYF.